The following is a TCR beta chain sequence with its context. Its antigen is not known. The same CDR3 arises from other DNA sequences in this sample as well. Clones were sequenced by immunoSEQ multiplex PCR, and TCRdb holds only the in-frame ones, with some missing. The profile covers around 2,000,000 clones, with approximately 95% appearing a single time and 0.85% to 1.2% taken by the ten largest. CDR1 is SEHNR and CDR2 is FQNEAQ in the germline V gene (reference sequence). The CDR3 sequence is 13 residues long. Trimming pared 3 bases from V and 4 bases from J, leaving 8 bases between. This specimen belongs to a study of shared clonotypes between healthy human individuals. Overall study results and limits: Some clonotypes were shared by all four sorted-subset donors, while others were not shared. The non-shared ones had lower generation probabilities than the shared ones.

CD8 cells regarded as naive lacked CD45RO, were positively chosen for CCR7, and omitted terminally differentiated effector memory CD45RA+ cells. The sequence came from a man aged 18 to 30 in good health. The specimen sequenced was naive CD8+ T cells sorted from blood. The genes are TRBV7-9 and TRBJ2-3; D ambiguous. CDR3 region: CASSLGAADTQYF. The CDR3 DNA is TGTGCCAGCAGCTTGGGCGCTGCAGATACGCAGTATTTT.